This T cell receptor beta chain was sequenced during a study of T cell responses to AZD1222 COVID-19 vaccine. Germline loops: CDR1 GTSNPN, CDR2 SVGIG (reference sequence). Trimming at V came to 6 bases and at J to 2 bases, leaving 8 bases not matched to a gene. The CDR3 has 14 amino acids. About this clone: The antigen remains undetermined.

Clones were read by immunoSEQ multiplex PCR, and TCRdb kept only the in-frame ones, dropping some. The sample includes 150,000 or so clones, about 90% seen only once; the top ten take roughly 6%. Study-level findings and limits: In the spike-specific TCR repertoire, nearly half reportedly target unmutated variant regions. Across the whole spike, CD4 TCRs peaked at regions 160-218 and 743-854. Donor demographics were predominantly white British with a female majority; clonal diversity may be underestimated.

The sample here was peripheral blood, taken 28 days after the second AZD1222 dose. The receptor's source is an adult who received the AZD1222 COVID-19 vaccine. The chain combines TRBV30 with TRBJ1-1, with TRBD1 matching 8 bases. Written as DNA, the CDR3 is TGTGCCTGCTCCCCCGGGACAGGAAACACTGAAGCTTTCTTT. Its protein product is CACSPGTGNTEAFF.